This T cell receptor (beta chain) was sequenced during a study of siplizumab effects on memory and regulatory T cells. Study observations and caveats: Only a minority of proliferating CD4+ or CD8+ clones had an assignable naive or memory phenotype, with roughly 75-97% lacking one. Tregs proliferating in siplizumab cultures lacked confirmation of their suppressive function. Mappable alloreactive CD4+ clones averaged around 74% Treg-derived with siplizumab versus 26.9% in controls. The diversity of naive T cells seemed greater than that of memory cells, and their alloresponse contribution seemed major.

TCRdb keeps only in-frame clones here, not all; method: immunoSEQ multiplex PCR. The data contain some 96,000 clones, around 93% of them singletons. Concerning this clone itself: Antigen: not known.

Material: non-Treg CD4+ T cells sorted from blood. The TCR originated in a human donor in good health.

For the CDR3, the DNA is TGTGCCAGTAGTACCTCCGGGACAGGTCGAAACACCATATATTTT. This codes for CASSTSGTGRNTIYF. This chain connects TRBV19 to TRBJ1-3; TRBD1 aligns across 8 bases. The V gene end was trimmed by 4 bases and the J gene end by 5 bases; junction bases not matched to a gene: 7. The CDR3 loop spans 15 amino acids. Per germline, CDR1 LNHDA and CDR2 SQIVND (reference sequence). The whole variable domain, remainder taken from reference TRBV19 and TRBJ1-3, is DGGITQSPKYLFRKEGQNVTLSCEQNLNHDAMYWYRQDPGQGLRLIYYSQIVNDFQKGDIAEGYSVSREKKESFPLTVTSAQKNPTAFYLCASSTSGTGRNTIYFGEGSWLTVV.